The present TCR beta chain was sequenced within a study of regulatory T cells in long-lasting Graves disease. For the study at large: Under 3 months of antithyroid drugs had been taken by newly diagnosed Graves' patients.

Arm-PCR with iRepertoire HTBI primers amplified the CDR3 regions for these TCR beta libraries. As handled by the study authors: The study identified 60 to 65 TRBV and some 15 TRBJ segments across samples. TCRdb ran MiXCR on the multiplex PCR reads and lists one entry per CDR3 protein. V and J calls and clone size were set by TCRdb, not the authors. The table has about 430,000 distinct CDR3 sequences, approximately 16% seen once; the top ten hold about 7.8%. Overall study findings and caveats: Persistent disease was characterized by preferential usage of TRBV28, TRBJ1-2 and TRBJ2-5.

This CDR3 contains 17 residues. CDR1 and CDR2 (germline): SGHTA, FQGNSA. V trimming: 5 bases; J trimming: 2 bases; junction bases outside the gene matches: 11. This clonotype has a count of ten or more. Its target is not known. The sample's time point: newly diagnosed GD, antithyroid drugs for less than 3 months. The TCR library was made from RNA extracted from PBMCs. Per American Thyroid Association guidelines, Graves' disease was diagnosed. The same sample was also studied in work on T cells in Graves' hyperthyroidism and ophthalmopathy.

The V call is TRBV7-2, the J call TRBJ2-3; TRBD2 agrees at 9 bases. The sequence was collected from a woman aged 40 to 50 with Graves disease. This specimen was peripheral blood mononuclear cells (PBMCs), taken at new diagnosis, from a patient treated with antithyroid drugs. Here the CDR3 DNA reads TGTGCCAGCAGCCACAACGGGGCTAGCGGGGACACAGATACGCAGTATTTT. Amino acids: CASSHNGASGDTDTQYF.